Each of the 8 T cell receptor beta chains below was sequenced from the same sample in a study of OX40 agonist ivuxolimab in advanced cancers. The data were produced by immunoSEQ multiplex PCR, yet TCRdb's version contains in-frame clones alone and is incomplete. This sample has around 31,000 clones, with 81% found just once. The input for sequencing was CD4+ or CD8+ T cells sorted from blood, taken in a trial of the OX40 agonist ivuxolimab. These receptor sequences come from an adult with an advanced solid tumor such as melanoma, head and neck, liver or kidney cancer.

V gene TRBV11-2 combines with J gene TRBJ2-1; 10 positions agree with TRBD2. The CDR3 contains 15 residues. Germline CDR1 and CDR2: SGHAT and FQNNGV. V trimming: 4 bases; J trimming: 7 bases; junction bases outside the gene matches: 7. CDR3: CASSSLAGARNEQFF. CDR3 nucleotides: TGTGCCAGCAGCTCGCTAGCGGGAGCTCGAAATGAGCAGTTCTTC.

The rearrangement joins TRBV5-1 to TRBJ2-3; TRBD1 might be the D (5 bases). The CDR3 runs to 13 residues. Germline CDR1 and CDR2: SGHRS and YFSETQ. V shed 0 bases and J shed 6 bases, with 8 bases lying between them. CDR3 in amino acids: CASSLGQMDTQYF. The CDR3 nucleotides read TGCGCCAGCAGCTTGGGACAGATGGATACGCAGTATTTT.

The chain has TRBV19 and TRBJ2-7, with 7 nucleotides matching TRBD1. The germline V gene encodes CDR1 LNHDA and CDR2 SQIVND (reference sequence). The CDR3 is made up of 12 amino acids. J gave up 7 bases and V 2 bases, and 2 bases lay outside the gene matches. The CDR3 nucleotides are TGTGCCAGTAGTATAAGGGGGCGAGAGCAGTACTTC. Amino acids: CASSIRGREQYF.

This rearrangement joins TRBV11-2 to TRBJ2-1, with D hard to call. The V and J ends lost 2 bases and 5 bases respectively, with 4 bases between them. The CDR3 runs to 12 residues. The V gene's germline CDR1 is SGHAT and CDR2 FQNNGV. The CDR3 region is CASSLNNNEQFF. The CDR3 region has the DNA TGTGCCAGCAGCTTAAATAACAATGAGCAGTTCTTC. The whole variable domain, remainder taken from reference TRBV11-2 and TRBJ2-1, is EAGVAQSPRYKIIEKRQSVAFWCNPISGHATLYWYQQILGQGPKLLIQFQNNGVVDDSQLPKDRFSAERLKGVDSTLKIQPAKLEDSAVYLCASSLNNNEQFFGPGTRLTVL.

This chain's CDR3 is CASSQLNDRVYNEQFF. CDR3 coding DNA: TGCGCCAGCAGTCAATTGAACGACAGGGTCTACAATGAGCAGTTCTTC. The gene calls are TRBV23-1 and TRBJ2-1; 7 bases align to TRBD1. TRBV23-1 is an open reading frame, and its role is uncertain. Unmatched junction bases numbered 6, after V lost 1 base and J lost 3 bases. The CDR3 totals 16 residues.

The CDR3 spells CASSLSTGAYEQYF. CDR3 nucleotides: TGTGCCAGCAGCTTAAGTACAGGGGCCTACGAGCAGTACTTC. V gene TRBV7-9 combines with J gene TRBJ2-7, with 7 nucleotides matching TRBD1. The CDR3 length is 14 residues. V dropped 2 bases and J dropped 2; count of bases not matched to a gene: 3. Per the germline V gene, CDR1 is SEHNR and CDR2 is FQNEAQ (reference sequence).

The V and J genes are TRBV30 and TRBJ2-2; perhaps TRBD1 as D (5 bases). Germline-derived CDR1 and CDR2 are GTSNPN and SVGIG (reference sequence). The CDR3 runs to 16 residues. The germline V and J ends were trimmed by 0 bases and 4 bases, with 15 bases remaining between them. DNA of the CDR3: TGTGCCTGGAGTGTACGGCGTCAGGGATCCACCGGGGAGCTGTTTTTT. This codes for CAWSVRRQGSTGELFF.

V and J are TRBV6-6 and TRBJ2-1; D gene ambiguous. Germline V CDR1 and CDR2: MNHNY, SVGAGI (reference sequence). The CDR3 is made up of 15 amino acids. V lost 4 bases to trimming and J lost 4 bases, with 14 bases between them. This CDR3 is CASSFTRIGYNEQFF. CDR3 sequence (DNA): TGTGCCAGCAGTTTTACACGGATAGGGTACAATGAGCAGTTCTTC.